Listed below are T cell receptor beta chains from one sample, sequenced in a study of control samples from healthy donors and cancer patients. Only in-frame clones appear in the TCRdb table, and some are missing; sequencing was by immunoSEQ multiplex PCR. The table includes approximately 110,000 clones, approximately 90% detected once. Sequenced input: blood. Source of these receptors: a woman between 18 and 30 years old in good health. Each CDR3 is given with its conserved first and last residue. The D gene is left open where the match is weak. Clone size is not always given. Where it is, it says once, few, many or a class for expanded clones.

CDR3 DNA: TGTGCCAGCAGAATCGGGGGGGGCACAGATACGCAGTATTTT; CDR3 protein: CASRIGGGTDTQYF; V gene: TRBV28; D gene: TRBD2; clone size: once; J gene: TRBJ2-3
CDR3 DNA: TGTGCCAGCCGGACAGGGATTAGCACAGATACGCAGTATTTT; CDR3 protein: CASRTGISTDTQYF; V gene: TRBV28; D gene: TRBD1; clone size: -; J gene: TRBJ2-3
CDR3 DNA: TGCGCCAGCAGCCAAGGGGGACTAGCCAAAAACATTCAGTACTTC; CDR3 protein: CASSQGGLAKNIQYF; V gene: TRBV4-3; D gene: -; clone size: -; J gene: TRBJ2-4
CDR3 DNA: TGTGCTAGTGGTTTGTGGCAGGGGCGATTACAAGAGACCCAGTACTTC; CDR3 protein: CASGLWQGRLQETQYF; V gene: TRBV12-5; D gene: -; clone size: -; J gene: TRBJ2-5
CDR3 DNA: TGTGCCACTGACTCGGAGGGATCCGAAGCTTTCTTT; CDR3 protein: CATDSEGSEAFF; V gene: TRBV24-1; D gene: -; clone size: -; J gene: TRBJ1-1
CDR3 DNA: TGTGCCAGCAGCACCGGGACAGGCCTAGCCAAAAACATTCAGTACTTC; CDR3 protein: CASSTGTGLAKNIQYF; V gene: TRBV11-2; D gene: TRBD1; clone size: -; J gene: TRBJ2-4
CDR3 DNA: TGTGCCAGTAGTATGCTTGGGACAGGGCTCTACGAGCAGTACTTC; CDR3 protein: CASSMLGTGLYEQYF; V gene: TRBV19; D gene: TRBD1; clone size: -; J gene: TRBJ2-7
CDR3 DNA: TGTGCCAGCAGCCAATATCCGGATTGGGGACTAGAAGGCCAAGAGACCCAGTACTTC; CDR3 protein: CASSQYPDWGLEGQETQYF; V gene: TRBV3-1/TRBV3-2; D gene: TRBD2; clone size: -; J gene: TRBJ2-5
CDR3 DNA: TGTGCCAGCTCACCTAGAGAGGGTGCTGAAGCTTTCTTT; CDR3 protein: CASSPREGAEAFF; V gene: TRBV18; D gene: -; clone size: -; J gene: TRBJ1-1
CDR3 DNA: TGTGCCAGCAGCCTCAGGAGGACTGAAGCTTTCTTT; CDR3 protein: CASSLRRTEAFF; V gene: TRBV6-2/TRBV6-3; D gene: -; clone size: -; J gene: TRBJ1-1
CDR3 DNA: TGTGCCAGCAGTTTTCAGGGGCTGAACACTGAAGCTTTCTTT; CDR3 protein: CASSFQGLNTEAFF; V gene: TRBV27; D gene: -; clone size: once; J gene: TRBJ1-1
CDR3 DNA: TGTGCCAGCAGTTATACCGGGTCTTCCTACGAGCAGTACTTC; CDR3 protein: CASSYTGSSYEQYF; V gene: TRBV7-2; D gene: -; clone size: -; J gene: TRBJ2-7
CDR3 DNA: TGTGCCAGCAGTACTAGCGGGCATCGCCCGGGGGAGCAGTTCTTC; CDR3 protein: CASSTSGHRPGEQFF; V gene: TRBV27; D gene: TRBD2; clone size: -; J gene: TRBJ2-1
CDR3 DNA: TGTGCCAGCAGTTACTCGGGAGAAACGCCCCAGTACTTC; CDR3 protein: CASSYSGETPQYF; V gene: TRBV6-5; D gene: -; clone size: -; J gene: TRBJ2-5
CDR3 DNA: TGCAGCGTTCACAGGGCGGGAATCTACGAGCAGTACTTC; CDR3 protein: CSVHRAGIYEQYF; V gene: TRBV29-1; D gene: -; clone size: -; J gene: TRBJ2-7
CDR3 DNA: TGTGCCTGGGACAGGGACGGCTATGGCTACACCTTC; CDR3 protein: CAWDRDGYGYTF; V gene: TRBV30; D gene: TRBD1; clone size: -; J gene: TRBJ1-2
CDR3 DNA: TGTGCCAGCAGCGCCCACAGGGGTTCTCCCACAGATACGCAGTATTTT; CDR3 protein: CASSAHRGSPTDTQYF; V gene: TRBV9; D gene: TRBD1; clone size: -; J gene: TRBJ2-3
CDR3 DNA: TGTGCCAGCAGTTTATCCGGGACAGGGGCGCCAAAGGCGCAGTATTTT; CDR3 protein: CASSLSGTGAPKAQYF; V gene: TRBV27; D gene: TRBD1; clone size: -; J gene: TRBJ2-3
CDR3 DNA: TGTGCCAGTAACGCGTGGGGCACTGAAGCTTTCTTT; CDR3 protein: CASNAWGTEAFF; V gene: TRBV19; D gene: -; clone size: -; J gene: TRBJ1-1
CDR3 DNA: TGTGCCGGCAGGGGGGGCCTCCTTTTTGAGCAGTACTTC; CDR3 protein: CAGRGGLLFEQYF; V gene: TRBV28; D gene: -; clone size: -; J gene: TRBJ2-7
CDR3 DNA: TGTGCCAGCAGCTTAGCGGCACCTGGGCCCACGAAGCAGTACTTC; CDR3 protein: CASSLAAPGPTKQYF; V gene: TRBV7-2; D gene: -; clone size: -; J gene: TRBJ2-7
CDR3 DNA: TGTGCCAGCAGTGGCCCTACCGTTGCGAAAATCGCGGGGGTTGGCTCCTACGAGCAGTACTTC; CDR3 protein: CASSGPTVAKIAGVGSYEQYF; V gene: TRBV2; D gene: TRBD2; clone size: -; J gene: TRBJ2-7
CDR3 DNA: TGTGCCAGCAGCTCCGGGACAGGGGGGTCCGGGGAGCTGTTTTTT; CDR3 protein: CASSSGTGGSGELFF; V gene: TRBV5-5; D gene: TRBD1; clone size: -; J gene: TRBJ2-2
CDR3 DNA: TGTGCCAGCAGTTTAACTGCCGGGGAGCTGTTTTTT; CDR3 protein: CASSLTAGELFF; V gene: TRBV12-3/TRBV12-4; D gene: -; clone size: once; J gene: TRBJ2-2
CDR3 DNA: TGCGCCAGCAGCACCTCTCTAGCGGGGGGGCTCTCCGGGGAGCTGTTTTTT; CDR3 protein: CASSTSLAGGLSGELFF; V gene: TRBV5-1; D gene: TRBD2; clone size: -; J gene: TRBJ2-2
CDR3 DNA: TGTGCCAGCAGCTTGGCCACCGGGACAGCTCCCGGTAATGAAAAACTGTTTTTT; CDR3 protein: CASSLATGTAPGNEKLFF; V gene: TRBV5-4; D gene: TRBD1; clone size: -; J gene: TRBJ1-4
CDR3 DNA: TGTGCCAGCAACCCCTCGGGGACTAGCTGGGATACGCAGTATTTT; CDR3 protein: CASNPSGTSWDTQYF; V gene: TRBV6-2/TRBV6-3; D gene: TRBD2; clone size: once; J gene: TRBJ2-3
CDR3 DNA: TGCGCCAGCAGCTTGGTTCAGGGGGAAGGTGAAAAACTGTTTTTT; CDR3 protein: CASSLVQGEGEKLFF; V gene: TRBV5-1; D gene: TRBD1; clone size: -; J gene: TRBJ1-4